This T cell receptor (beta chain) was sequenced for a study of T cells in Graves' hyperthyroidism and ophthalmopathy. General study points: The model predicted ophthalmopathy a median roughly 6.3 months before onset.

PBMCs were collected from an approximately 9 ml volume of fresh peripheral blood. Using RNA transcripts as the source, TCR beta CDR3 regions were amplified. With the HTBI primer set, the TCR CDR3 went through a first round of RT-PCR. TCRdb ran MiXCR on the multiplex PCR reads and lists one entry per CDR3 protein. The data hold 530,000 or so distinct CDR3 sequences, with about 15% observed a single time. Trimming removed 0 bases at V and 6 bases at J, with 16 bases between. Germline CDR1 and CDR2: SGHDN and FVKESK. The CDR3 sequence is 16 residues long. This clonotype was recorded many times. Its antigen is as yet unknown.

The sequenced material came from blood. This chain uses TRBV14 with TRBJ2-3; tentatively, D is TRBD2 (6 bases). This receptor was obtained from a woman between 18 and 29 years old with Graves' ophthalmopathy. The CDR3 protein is CASSQDIGGLFDTQYF. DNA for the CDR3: TGTGCCAGCAGCCAAGACATTGGGGGACTTTTTGATACGCAGTATTTT.